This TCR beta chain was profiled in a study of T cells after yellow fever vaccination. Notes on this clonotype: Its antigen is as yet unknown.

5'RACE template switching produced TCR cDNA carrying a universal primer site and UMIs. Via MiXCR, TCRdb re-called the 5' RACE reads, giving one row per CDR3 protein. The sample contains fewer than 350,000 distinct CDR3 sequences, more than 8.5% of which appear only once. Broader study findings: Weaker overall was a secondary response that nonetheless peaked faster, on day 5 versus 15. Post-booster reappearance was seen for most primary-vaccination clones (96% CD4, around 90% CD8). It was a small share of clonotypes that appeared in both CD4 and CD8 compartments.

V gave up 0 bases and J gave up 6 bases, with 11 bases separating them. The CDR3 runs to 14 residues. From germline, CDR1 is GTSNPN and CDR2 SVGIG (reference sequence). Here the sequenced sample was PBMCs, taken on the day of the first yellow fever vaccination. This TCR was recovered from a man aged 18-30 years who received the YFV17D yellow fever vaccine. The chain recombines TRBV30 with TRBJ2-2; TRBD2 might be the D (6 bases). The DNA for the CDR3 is TGTGCCTGGAGTGTAAAGGACTACGCCGGGGAGCTGTTTTTT. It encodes CAWSVKDYAGELFF.